Listed below are T cell receptor beta chains from one sample, sequenced in a study of Graves' ophthalmopathy and Graves' hyperthyroidism. MiXCR was run by TCRdb on the multiplex PCR reads, yielding one entry per CDR3 protein. This table has 900,000 to 1,200,000 distinct CDR3 sequences, less than 45% appearing once. Material for sequencing was peripheral blood or thyroid tissue (not recorded which). These receptors were collected from an adult man with Graves' hyperthyroidism. The CDR3 runs from the conserved cysteine through the conserved F or W. A D gene is named only where the DNA matches it firmly. Size is stated for part of the rows, as once, few or many counts, or as a class when the clone is expanded.

j_call v_call clone_size d_call cdr3_nt cdr3_aa
TRBJ1-1 TRBV29-1 - - TGCAGCGTTGAAAACCCGACAGGTTGGAACACTGAAGCTTTCTTT CSVENPTGWNTEAFF
TRBJ1-1 TRBV4-3 - - TGCGCCAGCAGCCAAGCCGCACGGTGGCAAATGAACACTGAAGCTTTCTTT CASSQAARWQMNTEAFF
TRBJ2-6 TRBV25-1 - - TGTGCCAGCAGTGAATTGGGGAACACTGAAGCTTTC CASSELGNTEAF
TRBJ2-5 TRBV5-4 few - TGTGCCAGCAGCTTTGTCCAAGAGACCCAGTACTTC CASSFVQETQYF
TRBJ1-5 TRBV19 - - TGTGCCAGTAGATCCACTGGGGCCCAGCATTTT CASRSTGAQHF
TRBJ2-7 TRBV7-2 many TRBD1 TGTGCCAGCAGCTTAGAACAGGGGCCCTACGAGCAGTACTTC CASSLEQGPYEQYF
TRBJ2-5 TRBV27 - - TGTGCCAGCAGTTTATACCAGGCAGGAGAGACCCAGTACTTC CASSLYQAGETQYF
TRBJ1-2 TRBV28 - - TGTGCCAGCAGTTACCAGCAATTTTTCTACACCTTC CASSYQQFFYTF
TRBJ2-7 TRBV7-2 many - TGTGCCAGCAGCTTATCTACGGCAGAGCCCTACGAGCAGTACTTC CASSLSTAEPYEQYF
TRBJ2-7 TRBV7-7 few - TGTGCCAGCAGAAAAACAGGGAGAAGCTCCTACGAGCAGTACTTC CASRKTGRSSYEQYF
TRBJ2-2 TRBV13 many TRBD2 TGTGCCAGCACTAGCGGGTCAGCTCCCGGGGAGCTGTTTTTT CASTSGSAPGELFF
TRBJ1-2 TRBV29-1 many TRBD1 TGCAGCGTTGATATGGGGACAGGGTTTGGCTACACCTTC CSVDMGTGFGYTF
TRBJ1-1 TRBV10-2 - - TGTGCCAGCAGAATGGGACAACCGAACACTGAAGCTTTCTTT CASRMGQPNTEAFF
TRBJ1-1 TRBV12-3/TRBV12-4 - TRBD1 TGTGCCAGCAGTTTAGCGAGGGGGCGTGTGAACACTGAAGCTTTCTTT CASSLARGRVNTEAFF
TRBJ2-2 TRBV3-1 many TRBD2 TGTGCCAGCAGCCAAGAAGGCCTAGCGGGAGTCGGGGAGCTGTTTTTT CASSQEGLAGVGELFF
TRBJ2-5 TRBV10-3 - TRBD2 TGTGCCACTAGCGGGGCTTTTGGGACCCAGTACTTC CATSGAFGTQYF
TRBJ1-6 TRBV3-1 - TRBD1 TGTGCCAGCAGCCCCTGGACAGGGGAAGTGTCACCCCTCCACTTT CASSPWTGEVSPLHF
TRBJ1-2 TRBV15 - TRBD1 TGTGCCACCAGTGGGGACAGGGGTAACTATGGCTACACCTTC CATSGDRGNYGYTF
TRBJ2-5 TRBV29-1 - TRBD1 TGCAGCGGAGGACAGGGGTCGAAGACCCAGTACTTC CSGGQGSKTQYF
TRBJ1-2 TRBV12-3/TRBV12-4 - - TGTGCCAGCAGTCTCTGGGGGCTTAACTATGGCTATACCTTC CASSLWGLNYGYTF
TRBJ2-5 TRBV19 many - TGTGCCAGTAGTTTGCAGCCATCACAAGAGACCCAGTACTTC CASSLQPSQETQYF
TRBJ2-2 TRBV3-1 few - TGTGCCAGCAGCCAAGATAGGGCGAGGGAGCTGTTTTTT CASSQDRARELFF
TRBJ2-7 TRBV15 - - TGTGCCACCAGCAGCAACCCCCGGGACACCTACGAGCAGTACTTC CATSSNPRDTYEQYF
TRBJ2-5 TRBV29-1 - TRBD2 TGCAGCGTTGTGGGTTCTAGCGGGAGTGAGACCCAGTACTTC CSVVGSSGSETQYF
TRBJ1-1 TRBV7-2 - TRBD1 TGCGCCAGCAGTCAAACACAGGGGGCCACTGAAGCTTTCTTT CASSQTQGATEAFF
TRBJ2-7 TRBV29-1 - TRBD1 TGCAGCGTTGTTTACGGGACAGGGGGCTACGAGCAGTACTTC CSVVYGTGGYEQYF
TRBJ2-1 TRBV19 - - TGTGCCAGTAGCGGGGCTCTTAGCCATGAGCAGTTCTTC CASSGALSHEQFF
TRBJ2-7 TRBV5-1 - TRBD2 TGCGCCAGCAGCTTGGGCTTAGCGGGGGGGCCTGTCAGCTACGAGCAGTACTTC CASSLGLAGGPVSYEQYF
TRBJ2-7 TRBV7-2 - - TGTGCCAGCAGAAAAGACGGGAGCTCCTACGAGCAGTACTTC CASRKDGSSYEQYF
TRBJ1-1 TRBV7-6 - TRBD1 TGTGCCAGCAGCTGGGACAGGGAGGAGTTAGGCACTGAAGCTTTCTTT CASSWDREELGTEAFF
TRBJ1-1 TRBV20-1 many - TGCAGTGCTCCACAACCCACAGGGTGGAACACTGAAGCTTTCTTT CSAPQPTGWNTEAFF
TRBJ2-5 TRBV7-3 - TRBD2 TGTGCCAGCTTGCTAGCGGGATGGAGCCAGTACTTC CASLLAGWSQYF
TRBJ2-2 TRBV28 once TRBD1 TGTGCCAGCAGAACGACAGGGGAAACCGGGGAGCTGTTTTTT CASRTTGETGELFF
TRBJ1-5 TRBV6-5 many - TGTGCCAGCAGCCAGGGCCAGCCCCAGCATTTT CASSQGQPQHF
TRBJ1-5 TRBV15 - - TGTGCCACCAGCAGAGATAATCAGCCCCAGCATTTT CATSRDNQPQHF
TRBJ2-5 TRBV7-8 - TRBD2 TGTGCCAGTGTCCCTAGCGGGAGTACCCAAGAGACCCAGTACTTC CASVPSGSTQETQYF
TRBJ2-1 TRBV7-2 - TRBD1 TGTGCCGAGGGCCCACAGGGGGCGTCCGGTGAGCAGTTCTTC CAEGPQGASGEQFF
TRBJ1-1 TRBV27 few TRBD1 TGTGCCAGCAGGCGACAGGGCGTTGAAGCTTTCTTT CASRRQGVEAFF
TRBJ1-5 TRBV7-9 many - TGTGCCAGCAGCTTAGACGCCGGGAAGAATCAGCCCCAGCATTTT CASSLDAGKNQPQHF
TRBJ2-7 TRBV6-5 - TRBD1 TGTGCCATCAGTTACCGGGACAGGGCATACGAGCAGTACTTC CAISYRDRAYEQYF
TRBJ1-5 TRBV9 many - TGTGCCAGCAGCGACTCGACCACCGATCGGGGGCGCCAGCCCCAGCATTTT CASSDSTTDRGRQPQHF
TRBJ2-7 TRBV7-2 - - TGTGCCAGCAGCTTAGGGTTTAGCGGCTACGAGCAGTACTTC CASSLGFSGYEQYF
TRBJ2-7 TRBV7-9 once - TGTGCCAGCGGCCAGGGGAACGAGCAGTACTTC CASGQGNEQYF
TRBJ2-7 TRBV7-2 - - TGTGCCAGCAGCTCCTCCGTCGGGGGCTACGAGCAGTACTTC CASSSSVGGYEQYF
TRBJ2-6 TRBV7-2 - - TGTGCCAGCAGTTCTCGGGCCGCCACTGAAGCTTTC CASSSRAATEAF
TRBJ1-6 TRBV20-1 many - TGCAGTGCTGCGACGACAGATAGTAATTCACCCCTCCACTTT CSAATTDSNSPLHF
TRBJ1-2 TRBV5-5 many - TGTGCCAGCAGCTACTATGGCTACACCTTC CASSYYGYTF